A selection of T cell receptor beta chains follows, all from one sample in a study of T-cell memory formation after mild COVID-19. TCRdb re-called the 5' RACE reads through MiXCR, storing one row per CDR3 protein. Altogether roughly 310,000 distinct CDR3 sequences are present, approximately 16% being singletons, with the ten largest covering roughly 23%. The specimen was PBMCs or a T cell subset sorted from them (not recorded which). The receptors were gathered from a man between 18 and 29 years old who had mild COVID-19 (a few samples of this study predate the infection). Cell type and time point are not known. CDR3s include the opening cysteine and the closing phenylalanine or tryptophan. D genes are given only for firm matches. Clone size appears in some rows only: once, few, many, or a class for an expanded clone.

V gene,J gene,clone size,D gene,CDR3 protein,CDR3 DNA
TRBV7-2,TRBJ2-1,many,TRBD2,CASSPPGLAGNEQFF,TGTGCCAGCAGCCCTCCCGGACTAGCTGGCAATGAGCAGTTCTTC
TRBV7-8,TRBJ2-7,few,NA,CASSTMDGFSSYEQYF,TGTGCCAGCAGCACCATGGACGGATTCAGCTCCTACGAGCAGTACTTC
TRBV12-3/TRBV12-4,TRBJ1-1,many,NA,CASSFSRINTEAFF,TGTGCCAGCAGTTTTAGTCGGATAAACACTGAAGCTTTCTTT
TRBV10-3,TRBJ1-1,NA,NA,CAISEYTTEAFF,TGTGCCATCAGTGAGTACACCACTGAAGCTTTCTTT
TRBV7-2,TRBJ2-5,many,TRBD2,CASSLRPAGGGETQYF,TGTGCCAGCAGCTTAAGGCCAGCGGGGGGAGGCGAGACCCAGTACTTC
TRBV5-5,TRBJ2-1,many,NA,CASSLSAYNEQFF,TGTGCCAGCAGCCTAAGTGCCTACAATGAGCAGTTCTTC
TRBV4-1,TRBJ2-2,NA,NA,CASSPGPGAGELFF,TGCGCCAGCAGCCCCGGACCGGGGGCCGGGGAGCTGTTTTTT
TRBV7-2,TRBJ2-2,few,NA,CASSPGHFNTGELFF,TGTGCCAGCAGCCCCGGCCACTTTAACACCGGGGAGCTGTTTTTT
TRBV7-9,TRBJ2-5,once,NA,CASSSVRDLRETQYF,TGTGCCAGCAGCTCGGTCAGGGATTTGCGGGAGACCCAGTACTTC
TRBV6-2/TRBV6-3,TRBJ1-4,few,NA,CASSPRRRTAPEKLFF,TGTGCCAGCAGTCCAAGACGTCGGACAGCACCTGAAAAACTGTTTTTT
TRBV19,TRBJ1-5,few,NA,CASSTGAQPQHF,TGTGCCAGTAGTACGGGAGCTCAGCCCCAGCATTTT
TRBV7-2,TRBJ2-1,many,NA,CASSLFGRLYYNEQFF,TGTGCCAGCAGCTTATTTGGTAGGCTCTACTACAATGAGCAGTTCTTC
TRBV5-1,TRBJ2-5,NA,NA,CASSLATGGGETQYF,TGCGCCAGCAGCTTGGCGACCGGGGGCGGAGAGACCCAGTACTTC
TRBV7-6,TRBJ2-3,few,TRBD2,CASSFSGGGADTQYF,TGTGCCAGCAGCTTTAGCGGGGGTGGAGCAGATACGCAGTATTTT
TRBV6-2/TRBV6-3,TRBJ2-7,NA,TRBD2,CASGPQWREDEQYF,TGTGCCAGCGGACCCCAGTGGCGGGAGGACGAGCAGTACTTC
TRBV7-2,TRBJ1-5,few,NA,CASSRSLNSNQPQHF,TGTGCCAGCAGCCGATCCTTAAATAGCAATCAGCCCCAGCATTTT
TRBV20-1,TRBJ2-1,few,NA,CSARALGRGDADEQFF,TGCAGTGCTAGGGCCTTGGGGCGCGGGGATGCGGATGAGCAGTTCTTC
TRBV28,TRBJ1-5,few,NA,CASLSPGSLNQPQHF,TGTGCCAGCCTGTCCCCAGGCAGCCTTAATCAGCCCCAGCATTTT
TRBV3-1,TRBJ2-5,few,TRBD1,CASSPLPGTAQETQYF,TGTGCCAGCAGCCCACTCCCCGGGACAGCTCAAGAGACCCAGTACTTC
TRBV5-1,TRBJ2-3,few,TRBD2,CASSGERGRTDTQYF,TGCGCCAGCAGCGGGGAGCGGGGGAGGACAGATACGCAGTATTTT
TRBV12-3/TRBV12-4,TRBJ2-5,NA,NA,CASSPYGVTKTQYF,TGTGCCAGCAGTCCATACGGGGTAACGAAGACCCAGTACTTC
TRBV4-1,TRBJ1-3,few,NA,CASRGTGFGGNTIYF,TGCGCCAGCAGGGGTACGGGCTTCGGTGGAAACACCATATATTTT
TRBV18,TRBJ2-3,NA,NA,CASSGNRGGRTDTQYF,TGTGCCAGCTCCGGGAATAGGGGGGGCCGCACAGATACGCAGTATTTT
TRBV2,TRBJ2-3,few,NA,CASRETLPTGTQYF,TGTGCCAGCAGGGAAACCCTGCCCACAGGTACGCAGTATTTT
TRBV7-2,TRBJ2-5,NA,NA,CASSQWAETQYF,TGTGCCAGCAGCCAGTGGGCAGAGACCCAGTACTTC
TRBV4-1,TRBJ1-2,NA,NA,CASSQEPRVGYTF,TGCGCCAGCAGCCAAGAGCCCAGGGTGGGTTACACCTTC
TRBV10-3,TRBJ1-1,NA,NA,CAISESTGLSEAFF,TGTGCCATCAGTGAGTCGACCGGGTTGAGTGAAGCTTTCTTT
TRBV6-2/TRBV6-3,TRBJ1-1,NA,NA,CASSKRTVWALTEAFF,TGTGCCAGCAGTAAACGGACCGTCTGGGCCCTGACGGAAGCTTTCTTT
TRBV11-2,TRBJ2-2,NA,TRBD2,CASSLVGSRRGGAREAGELFF,TGTGCCAGCAGCCTCGTCGGGTCCCGCCGCGGGGGGGCCCGGGAGGCCGGGGAGCTGTTTTTT
TRBV6-5,TRBJ2-1,NA,TRBD2,CASSSRTSGGGEQFF,TGTGCCAGCAGTTCTAGGACTAGCGGGGGAGGTGAGCAGTTCTTC
TRBV6-2/TRBV6-3,TRBJ2-5,few,TRBD2,CASRPSGGETQYF,TGTGCCAGCAGACCTAGCGGGGGAGAGACCCAGTACTTC
TRBV6-5,TRBJ2-1,few,TRBD2,CASSYSLAGSSYNEQFF,TGTGCCAGCAGTTACTCACTAGCGGGGAGCTCCTACAATGAGCAGTTCTTC
TRBV5-5,TRBJ2-3,NA,NA,CASKESGPSTDTQYF,TGTGCCAGCAAGGAAAGCGGGCCTAGCACAGATACGCAGTATTTT
TRBV3-1,TRBJ2-2,few,TRBD2,CASSRDSGGNTGELFF,TGTGCCAGCAGCCGTGATAGCGGGGGGAACACCGGGGAGCTGTTTTTT
TRBV7-9,TRBJ2-3,few,NA,CASSRGTTDTQYF,TGTGCCAGCAGCCGAGGGACAACAGATACGCAGTATTTT
TRBV6-5,TRBJ1-1,NA,NA,CASSYSRETYNTEAFF,TGTGCCAGCAGTTACTCGAGGGAGACTTACAACACTGAAGCTTTCTTT
TRBV12-3/TRBV12-4,TRBJ1-1,NA,NA,CASSPRFYTEAFF,TGTGCCAGCAGTCCACGGTTCTACACTGAAGCTTTCTTT
TRBV12-3/TRBV12-4,TRBJ1-2,NA,TRBD1,CASSRDREKGGYTF,TGTGCCAGCAGTCGGGACAGGGAAAAGGGTGGCTACACCTTC
TRBV7-8,TRBJ1-5,few,NA,CASRRGMGDQPQHF,TGTGCCAGCAGACGAGGGATGGGGGATCAGCCCCAGCATTTT
TRBV5-8,TRBJ2-3,few,TRBD2,CASSRPSLAGFTDTQYF,TGTGCCAGCAGCCGCCCCTCCCTAGCGGGGTTCACAGATACGCAGTATTTT
TRBV20-1,TRBJ1-1,NA,NA,CSATMDKAFF,TGCAGTGCTACGATGGATAAAGCTTTCTTT
TRBV30,TRBJ2-5,few,NA,CAWSSAATQYF,TGTGCCTGGAGCTCGGCCGCAACCCAGTACTTC
TRBV15,TRBJ1-5,few,NA,CATSRDSASGNQPQHF,TGTGCCACCAGCAGAGATTCGGCAAGCGGCAATCAGCCCCAGCATTTT
TRBV29-1,TRBJ1-1,NA,NA,CSESSTGRTEAFF,TGCAGCGAATCCTCCACGGGACGCACTGAAGCTTTCTTT
TRBV11-2,TRBJ2-1,NA,NA,CASSLDPVMAQFF,TGTGCCAGCAGCTTAGATCCCGTTATGGCGCAGTTCTTC
TRBV11-2,TRBJ1-1,few,NA,CASSLDLNQRAFF,TGTGCCAGCAGCTTAGATCTAAACCAACGGGCTTTCTTT
TRBV7-3,TRBJ1-1,NA,NA,CASSLITGTEAFF,TGTGCCAGCAGCTTAATTACTGGAACTGAAGCTTTCTTT
TRBV11-2,TRBJ1-1,many,NA,CASRRGRGEAFF,TGTGCCAGCAGGCGGGGGCGGGGTGAAGCTTTCTTT
TRBV5-1,TRBJ1-5,NA,NA,CASSLDDSNQPQHF,TGCGCCAGCAGCTTGGACGATAGCAATCAGCCCCAGCATTTT
TRBV7-2,TRBJ2-3,many,TRBD2,CASSPQAGRTDTQYF,TGTGCCAGCAGCCCGCAAGCGGGGAGGACAGATACGCAGTATTTT
TRBV6-5,TRBJ1-2,NA,NA,CASSHRWVEDYGYTF,TGTGCCAGCAGTCACCGGTGGGTCGAGGACTATGGCTACACCTTC
TRBV20-1,TRBJ2-1,few,NA,CSAYRPGVNEQFF,TGCAGTGCCTACCGACCAGGGGTTAATGAGCAGTTCTTC
TRBV14,TRBJ1-4,many,NA,CASSQDLALDGSGEKLFF,TGTGCCAGCAGCCAAGATCTCGCCCTCGACGGTTCGGGGGAAAAACTGTTTTTT
TRBV12-3/TRBV12-4,TRBJ2-1,few,TRBD2,CASQRGAYNEQFF,TGTGCCAGCCAGCGGGGCGCCTACAATGAGCAGTTCTTC
TRBV4-3,TRBJ2-1,NA,NA,CASSQEGGFEQFF,TGCGCCAGCAGCCAGGAAGGGGGATTTGAGCAGTTCTTC